The 18 T cell receptor beta chains below come from one sample, sequenced in a study of post-analysis software for immune sequencing data. These receptors are not linked to any known antigen. Libraries were made from TCR beta cDNA, and they carried unique molecular identifiers. TCRdb fed the PCR reads into MiXCR, producing one record per CDR3 protein. The sample has hundreds of thousands of distinct CDR3 sequences; around 50% are singletons. The study, taken as a whole, reports: A few TRBV segments (TRBV5-6, TRBV5-1 and TRBV20-1 among them) occurred more frequently in patients than in controls.

Sequencing used blood. All receptors come from a girl aged 10-17 years with multiple sclerosis.

The DNA for the CDR3 is TGTGCCAGCATCCTTCGCGGCGGAGGCTATGGCTACACCTTC. This encodes CASILRGGGYGYTF. This chain joins TRBV7-2 and TRBJ1-2; D remains ambiguous. The V end lost 7 bases, the J end lost 4 bases, and 16 bases lay between the germline ends. In germline, CDR1 is SGHTA, CDR2 FQGNSA. The CDR3 sequence is 14 residues long.

The V gene is TRBV29-1, the J gene TRBJ1-1; D possibly corresponds to TRBD1 (5 bases). This CDR3 has 14 amino acids. Looked up from germline, CDR1 is SQVTM and CDR2 is ANQGSEA. The germline V and J ends were trimmed by 0 bases and 0 bases, with 8 bases remaining between them. CDR3 DNA sequence: TGCAGCGTTGAAGATCCAGGGCTGAACACTGAAGCTTTCTTT. It yields the protein CSVEDPGLNTEAFF.

V gene TRBV6-5 combines with J gene TRBJ2-3; 8 bases line up with TRBD1. CDR1 is MNHEY and CDR2 is SVGAGI in the germline V gene. CDR3 length: 16 residues. Trimming removed 1 base from V and 2 bases from J; junction bases left unmatched: 5. CDR3 coding DNA: TGTGCCAGCAGTTACTTGACAGGGGCGGTCACAGATACGCAGTATTTT. This encodes CASSYLTGAVTDTQYF.

V usage is TRBV5-1 and J usage is TRBJ2-7; no firm D call. The germline gives CDR1 SGHRS, CDR2 YFSETQ. Trimming shortened V by 4 bases and J by 3 bases, and 17 bases separated the two germline ends. CDR3 length: 15 amino acids. The DNA of the CDR3 is TGCGCCAGCAGCCCTGGACGAGCCTCCTACTACGAGCAGTACTTC. As protein: CASSPGRASYYEQYF.

A few counts support this clonotype. The V gene is TRBV30, the J gene TRBJ1-1; D unresolved. Germline V gene lookup returns CDR1 GTSNPN and CDR2 SVGIG (reference sequence). The CDR3 loop spans 13 amino acids. The V end lost 1 base, the J end lost 4 bases, and 10 bases lay between the germline ends. The CDR3 DNA sequence: TGTGCCTGGAGTGAGATACCGAGCACTGAAGCTTTCTTT. Amino acids: CAWSEIPSTEAFF.

The rearrangement links TRBV27 to TRBJ2-7; 11 bases are shared with TRBD2. CDR1 is MNHEY and CDR2 is SMNVEV in the germline V gene (reference sequence). V lost 4 bases to trimming and J lost 4 bases; unmatched junction nucleotides: 9. There are 16 residues in the CDR3. The chain's CDR3 is CASSYGESSGRYEQYF. In DNA, the CDR3 is TGTGCCAGCAGTTACGGGGAGTCTAGCGGGAGGTACGAGCAGTACTTC.

In this sample, this clonotype turned up a few times. The chain recombines TRBV12-3 or TRBV12-4 with TRBJ1-1; no clear D gene. V was shortened by 5 bases and J by 11 bases, with 21 bases between the two germline ends. CDR3 length equals 14 residues. CDR3 protein: CASSLGVKGLGAFF. The CDR3 DNA reads TGTGCCAGCAGTCTCGGGGTCAAAGGCCTTGGGGCTTTCTTT.

The table lists this clonotype with a few counts. This sequence joins TRBV20-1 and TRBJ2-7; D possibly corresponds to TRBD1 (6 bases). The germline V gene has CDR1 DFQATT and CDR2 SNEGSKA (reference sequence). The CDR3 is 13 residues long. V was cut by 6 bases and J by 3 bases, with 15 bases left in between. CDR3 in DNA: TGCAGTGCAATCCACAGGGCGGGCTACGAGCAGTACTTC. Translating gives CSAIHRAGYEQYF.

The chain uses TRBV29-1 and TRBJ2-7; possibly TRBD2 for D (6 bases). The CDR3 contains 15 residues. The germline V and J ends were trimmed by 2 bases and 4 bases, with 18 bases remaining between them. In germline, CDR1 is SQVTM, CDR2 ANQGSEA. The CDR3, as DNA: TGCAGCGTTGAATATTACGGGAGAAACGGGTACGAGCAGTACTTC. Protein: CSVEYYGRNGYEQYF.

In its sample, this clonotype was seen a few times. The chain combines TRBV29-1 with TRBJ2-3; D gene unclear. Trimming left V 4 bases short and J 0 bases short, with 11 bases between. The CDR3 has 14 residues. CDR1 is SQVTM, CDR2 ANQGSEA, per germline. CDR3 in amino acids: CSVVAIQSTDTQYF. As DNA, the CDR3 is TGCAGCGTTGTGGCGATACAAAGCACAGATACGCAGTATTTT.

V gene TRBV14 combines with J gene TRBJ2-7, with D tentatively TRBD1 (5 bases). The CDR3 extends over 14 amino acids. Germline CDR1 and CDR2: SGHDN and FVKESK. V gave up 1 base and J gave up 2 bases, with 9 bases separating them. The CDR3 DNA reads as TGTGCCAGCAGCCAAGGACAGAAAGCCTACGAGCAGTACTTC. Its translation: CASSQGQKAYEQYF.

J is TRBJ1-1 and V is TRBV29-1, with D uncertain. Trimming took 6 bases from V and 4 from J, leaving 15 bases between them. Per germline, CDR1 SQVTM and CDR2 ANQGSEA. The length of the CDR3 is 13 residues. The CDR3 is CSVKDPPGTEAFF. DNA for the CDR3: TGCAGCGTAAAAGACCCTCCTGGCACTGAAGCTTTCTTT.

This chain links TRBV20-1 with TRBJ1-5; D ambiguous. The germline V and J ends were trimmed by 2 bases and 9 bases, with 20 bases remaining between them. Germline-derived CDR1 and CDR2 are DFQATT and SNEGSKA (reference sequence). This CDR3 contains 15 residues. The CDR3, as DNA: TGCAGTGCTAGAAACAATGGGCAGGCCAAGGGGCCCCAGCATTTT. Protein product: CSARNNGQAKGPQHF.

The gene calls are TRBV5-1 and TRBJ2-5; TRBD1 matches at 7 bases. Trimming at V came to 2 bases and at J to 2 bases, leaving 3 bases not matched to a gene. Germline CDR1 reads SGHRS; CDR2 reads YFSETQ. CDR3 size: 14 residues. The CDR3 protein is CASSFRQGQETQYF. The CDR3 nucleotides are TGCGCCAGCAGCTTCCGACAGGGACAAGAGACCCAGTACTTC.

In this sample, this clonotype turned up a few times. CDR3 DNA sequence: TGCAGCGTCTCAGGGAGTTCCCAAGAGACCCAGTACTTC. Its protein product is CSVSGSSQETQYF. This chain connects TRBV29-1 to TRBJ2-5; the D call may be TRBD1 or TRBD2 (5 bases each). The CDR3 totals 13 residues. Germline V gene data show CDR1 as SQVTM and CDR2 as ANQGSEA. Trimming took 6 bases from V and 1 from J, leaving 12 bases between them.

This clonotype was picked up a small number of times. The chain employs TRBV9 and TRBJ2-7; no clear D gene. The CDR3 consists of 14 residues. The germline gives CDR1 SGDLS, CDR2 YYNGEE. V was trimmed by 0 bases and J by 5 bases, leaving 12 bases between them. The CDR3 nucleotides read TGTGCCAGCAGCGTAGATCTGGGAATCCACGAGCAGTACTTC. Protein sequence: CASSVDLGIHEQYF. The whole variable domain, remainder taken from reference TRBV9 and TRBJ2-7, is DSGVTQTPKHLITATGQRVTLRCSPRSGDLSVYWYQQSLDQGLQFLIQYYNGEERAKGNILERFSAQQFPDLHSELNLSSLELGDSALYFCASSVDLGIHEQYFGPGTRLTVT.

This clonotype was detected a few times. The chain is built from TRBV12-5 and TRBJ2-7; D not resolved. Germline V gives CDR1 LGHNT, CDR2 FRNRAP. Trimming shortened V by 0 bases and J by 4 bases, and 4 bases separated the two germline ends. The CDR3 extends over 12 amino acids. CDR3 sequence reads: CASGLVGYEQYF. The CDR3 DNA reads as TGTGCTAGTGGTTTGGTGGGGTACGAGCAGTACTTC.

This CDR3 is CASSFRGASYNEQFF. CDR3 bases: TGTGCCAGCAGCTTCCGGGGGGCCTCCTACAATGAGCAGTTCTTC. The chain couples TRBV7-3 to TRBJ2-1, with a weak D call TRBD2 (7 bases). The CDR3 is 15 residues long. CDR1 SGHTA and CDR2 FQGTGA come from the germline V gene. V shed 3 bases and J shed 0 bases, with 9 bases lying between them.